This TCR beta chain is from a study of T cell repertoires in cytomegalovirus infection (dated by TCRdb to about 2019). In the study overall: Alongside well-studied HLA-B-restricted epitopes, the peptide stimulations were aimed at recently identified HLA-C-restricted CMV epitopes, whose presentation resists viral immunomodulation. The HLA type of each donor mattered for the analysis, because public TCR beta signatures pointed to carriage of CMV infection along with the matching HLA type. The study at large found these results: In both this cohort and an independent roughly 330-donor cohort, the cumulative frequency of public TCR beta family members distinguished carriers of CMV infection plus the relevant HLA type. The ex vivo response was dominated by HLA-C-restricted CMV-specific TCR beta clonotypes, which also provided the single most frequent clonotype in two of eight donors.

This clonotype showed up just once. This clone's antigen is unknown. Per-nucleotide qualities are absent, and no much larger clonotype sits a single base away. One read alone provides weak support. CDR1 and CDR2 were assigned from the germline V gene (reference sequence) as WNHNN and SYGVQD. From the cysteine up to the phenylalanine, the CDR3 has a length of 15 residues. The sequence is cut down to CDR3 DNA, 45 bases in frame from base 1. V is cut back by 2 bases and J by 2 bases, with 1 base in the junction unmatched. The intended sense of this specimen's treatment or condition label: in vitro stimulation with specific CMV peptide epitopes to enrich CMV-specific T cells. Sequenced on an Illumina HiSeq 1500. Using fastp trimming at Q25 and MiXCR clonotype assembly, TCRdb reanalyzed the public sequencing data and kept in-frame beta chains. When rows share a CDR3 protein, they turn into one entry using the most common DNA and genes. Counted in this sample were 75,000 to 95,000 distinct CDR3 sequences; about half of them appeared once. The ten biggest clones cover 85% to 95% of the sample.

The sequence joins TRBV10-1 to TRBJ2-3; 10 middle bases align to TRBD2. Here the sequenced sample was CD8+ T cells from cultured PBMCs, taken from culture after CMV antigen stimulation. The receptor was derived from a human donor in good health (CMV status not recorded). Some clones in this sample may be carry-over from other donors' samples. The DNA reads TGCGCCAGCAGTGAGGGGACTAGCGACACAGATACGCAGTATTTT. This yields the protein CASSEGTSDTDTQYF.